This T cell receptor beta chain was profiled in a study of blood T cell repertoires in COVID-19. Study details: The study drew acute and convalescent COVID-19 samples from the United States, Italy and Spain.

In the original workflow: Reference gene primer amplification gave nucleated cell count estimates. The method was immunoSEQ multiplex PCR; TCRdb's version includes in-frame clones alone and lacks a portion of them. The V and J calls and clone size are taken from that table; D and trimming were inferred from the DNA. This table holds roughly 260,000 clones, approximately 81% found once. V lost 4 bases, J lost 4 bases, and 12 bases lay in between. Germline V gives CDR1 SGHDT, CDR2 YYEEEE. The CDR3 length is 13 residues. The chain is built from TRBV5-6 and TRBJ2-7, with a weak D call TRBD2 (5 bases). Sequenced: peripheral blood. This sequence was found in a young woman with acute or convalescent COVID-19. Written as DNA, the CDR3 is TGTGCCAGCAGCCTGGGCGGGCCTTACGAGCAGTACTTC. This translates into CASSLGGPYEQYF.